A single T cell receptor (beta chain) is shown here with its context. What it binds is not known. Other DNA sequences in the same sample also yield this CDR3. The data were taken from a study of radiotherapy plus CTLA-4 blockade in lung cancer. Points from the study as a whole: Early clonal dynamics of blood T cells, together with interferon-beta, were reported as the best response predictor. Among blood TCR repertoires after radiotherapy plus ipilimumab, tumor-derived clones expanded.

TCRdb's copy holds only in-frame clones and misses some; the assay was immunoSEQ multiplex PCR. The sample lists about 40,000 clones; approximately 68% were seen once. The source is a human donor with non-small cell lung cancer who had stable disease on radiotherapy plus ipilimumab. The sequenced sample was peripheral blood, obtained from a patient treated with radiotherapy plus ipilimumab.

The CDR3 region has the DNA TGTGCCAGCAGCTTGGGACAGGGGGTTATCAATGAGCAGTTCTTC. Translated, it gives CASSLGQGVINEQFF. This chain connects TRBV5-4 to TRBJ2-1; 9 nucleotides match TRBD1. CDR3 length: 15 amino acids. Losses at the gene ends were 0 bases for V and 6 bases for J; bases not matched to a gene: 4. Germline V lookup: CDR1 SGHNT, CDR2 YYREEE (reference sequence).